One and the same sample provided the 27 T cell receptor beta chains below, sequenced in a study of blood T cell repertoires in COVID-19. Profiling relied on immunoSEQ multiplex PCR, and the TCRdb table lists in-frame clones only, not all of them. Found here are about 200,000 clones, approximately 90% of them singletons; the top ten hold 10%. The sequenced sample was peripheral blood. The receptor source for this set is a woman in her forties or fifties with COVID-19, enrolled during active disease.

The chain combines TRBV28 with TRBJ1-4; no firm D call. Germline CDR1 is MDHEN and CDR2 is SYDVKM. Between the trimmed V and J ends, which lost 3 bases and 4 bases, there was a span of 6 bases. The CDR3 length is 13 residues. The CDR3 nucleotides are TGTGCCAGCAGTTTGTTCAATAATGAAAAACTGTTTTTT. Its translation: CASSLFNNEKLFF.

The chain has TRBV2 and TRBJ1-2; possible D gene TRBD1, 6 bases. The CDR3 consists of 11 residues. CDR1 is SNHLY and CDR2 is FYNNEI in the germline V gene. Trimming shortened V by 5 bases and J by 8 bases, and 9 bases separated the two germline ends. Written as DNA, the CDR3 is TGTGCCAGCAGTCTCGACAGGGGCTACACCTTC. It translates to CASSLDRGYTF.

This chain's CDR3 is CASSPAINSGAFF. The CDR3 nucleotides are TGCGCCAGCAGCCCCGCCATCAATTCAGGAGCTTTCTTT. V and J are TRBV5-1 and TRBJ1-1, with unresolved D. Trimming pared 4 bases from V and 10 bases from J, leaving 17 bases between. Germline CDR1 is SGHRS and CDR2 is YFSETQ. CDR3 length equals 13 residues.

The CDR3 loop is CASSTTGDYGYTF. The DNA of the CDR3 is TGTGCCAGTAGTACGACAGGGGATTATGGCTACACCTTC. The V call is TRBV19, the J call TRBJ1-2; 8 bases fit TRBD1. CDR1 and CDR2 (germline): LNHDA, SQIVND (reference sequence). V lost 4 bases and J lost 5; bases outside the gene matches: 3. CDR3 size: 13 residues.

The rearrangement joins TRBV2 to TRBJ2-4; D gene unclear. There are 14 residues in the CDR3. The V and J ends lost 3 bases and 0 bases respectively, with 6 bases between them. Germline CDR1 is SNHLY and CDR2 is FYNNEI. The CDR3 sequence is CASSDELAKNIQYF. The CDR3 nucleotides are TGTGCCAGCAGTGATGAGTTAGCCAAAAACATTCAGTACTTC.

This chain joins TRBV28 and TRBJ1-2, with a tentative D call TRBD1 (5 bases). CDR1 and CDR2 from the germline V gene are MDHEN and SYDVKM. V was trimmed by 1 base and J by 3 bases, leaving 12 bases between them. The length of the CDR3 is 15 residues. The CDR3 DNA follows: TGTGCCAGCAGTTTATCCGGGGGGTCGGACTATGGCTACACCTTC. This codes for CASSLSGGSDYGYTF.

CDR3 protein: CASRETSGLNEQFF. DNA of the CDR3: TGCGCCAGCAGGGAGACTAGCGGCCTCAATGAGCAGTTCTTC. The rearrangement uses TRBV5-1 and TRBJ2-1; 9 nucleotides match TRBD2. CDR3 length equals 14 residues. With 5 bases clipped from V and 6 bases from J, the junction kept 6 bases outside the gene matches. CDR1 and CDR2 from the germline V gene are SGHRS and YFSETQ.

This CDR3 reads CASSLGGLLANEQFF. CDR3 DNA: TGCGCCAGCAGCTTGGGAGGGCTTCTGGCCAATGAGCAGTTCTTC. The chain employs TRBV5-1 and TRBJ2-1, with TRBD2 as a possible D gene (5 bases). The germline V gene encodes CDR1 SGHRS and CDR2 YFSETQ. Trimming pared 0 bases from V and 6 bases from J, leaving 13 bases between. The CDR3 extends over 15 amino acids.

V gene TRBV6-5 combines with J gene TRBJ1-2, with D maybe TRBD1 (5 bases). Germline V lookup: CDR1 MNHEY, CDR2 SVGAGI. CDR3 size: 13 residues. The V end was cut by 6 bases, the J end by 12 bases, with 20 bases between. This chain's CDR3 is CASRLTISGSDTF. In DNA form, the CDR3 reads TGTGCCAGCAGGCTTACGATTTCAGGGTCAGACACCTTC.

CDR3 coding DNA: TGTGCCAGCAGCTCCACAGGGGGTAACACTGAAGCTTTCTTT. Its translation: CASSSTGGNTEAFF. The chain joins TRBV7-9 to TRBJ1-1, with TRBD1 identical over 8 bases. V lost 4 bases and J lost 2; bases outside the gene matches: 3. The CDR3 is 14 residues long. CDR1 SEHNR and CDR2 FQNEAQ come from the germline V gene (reference sequence).

The chain employs TRBV7-3 and TRBJ2-1; TRBD1 matches 7 bases. Germline CDR1 is SGHTA and CDR2 is FQGTGA. V shed 2 bases, J shed 12 bases, and the junction held 13 bases outside the gene matches. The CDR3 has 15 amino acids. The CDR3 here is CASSLYPGQPEGQFF. The CDR3 DNA is TGTGCCAGCAGCTTATATCCGGGACAGCCAGAAGGGCAGTTCTTC.

The chain carries TRBV15 and TRBJ1-2, with D uncertain. Germline CDR1 reads LNHNV; CDR2 reads YYDKDF (reference sequence). Deletions cut 0 bases from V and 8 bases from J, with 10 bases between. The CDR3 contains 13 residues. CDR3 sequence reads: CATSRDRGYGYTF. The CDR3 nucleotides read TGTGCCACCAGCAGAGATCGGGGTTACGGCTACACCTTC.

The rearrangement joins TRBV6-2 or TRBV6-3 to TRBJ2-6, with D possibly matching TRBD1 (6 bases). Trimming pared 6 bases from V and 4 bases from J, leaving 13 bases between. The CDR3 is 15 amino acids. The V gene's germline CDR1 is MNHEY and CDR2 SVGEGT. The CDR3 sequence: CASSLTGSGANVLTF. The CDR3 nucleotides read TGTGCCAGCAGCCTTACAGGGTCCGGGGCCAACGTCCTGACTTTC.

The chain combines TRBV5-4 with TRBJ1-2, with a possible D match to TRBD1 (6 bases). Trimming left V 0 bases short and J 0 bases short, with 6 bases between. CDR1 and CDR2 from the germline V gene are SGHNT and YYREEE (reference sequence). CDR3 size: 14 residues. The CDR3 here is CASSLDRANYGYTF. CDR3 bases: TGTGCCAGCAGCTTGGACAGGGCTAACTATGGCTACACCTTC.

This rearrangement joins TRBV27 to TRBJ2-1; D is perhaps TRBD2 (6 bases). This CDR3 region has 16 residues. Germline lookup yields CDR1 MNHEY and CDR2 SMNVEV (reference sequence). Trimming stripped 5 bases from V and 0 bases from J, with 14 bases between. In DNA, the CDR3 is TGTGCCAGCAGTCCCCTGGGGGGTAACTCCTACAATGAGCAGTTCTTC. Translated, it gives CASSPLGGNSYNEQFF.

This clone was observed once. The chain is built from TRBV5-1 and TRBJ2-1; 8 bases match TRBD2. CDR1 and CDR2 from the germline V gene are SGHRS and YFSETQ. Trimming at V came to 5 bases and at J to 4 bases, leaving 8 bases not matched to a gene. CDR3 length equals 15 residues. The CDR3 DNA reads TGCGCCAGCAGGGGACGGGGGGGCCCATACAATGAGCAGTTCTTC. Translated, it gives CASRGRGGPYNEQFF. Full variable domain (remainder filled in from reference TRBV5-1 and TRBJ2-1): KAGVTQTPRYLIKTRGQQVTLSCSPISGHRSVSWYQQTPGQGLQFLFEYFSETQRNKGNFPGRFSGRQFSNSRSEMNVSTLELGDSALYLCASRGRGGPYNEQFFGPGTRLTVL.

The chain employs TRBV30 and TRBJ2-1; 8 positions match TRBD2. Trimming took 1 base from V and 9 from J; bases not matched to a gene: 5. Germline V gives CDR1 GTSNPN, CDR2 SVGIG (reference sequence). The CDR3 extends over 13 amino acids. CDR3 residues: CAWSDQRGSEQFF. DNA for the CDR3: TGTGCCTGGAGTGACCAGCGGGGGAGTGAGCAGTTCTTC.

In this sample, this clone turned up a few times. The J gene is TRBJ2-1, the V gene TRBV18, with 11 nucleotides matching TRBD2. Germline V lookup: CDR1 KGHSH, CDR2 LQKENI. CDR3 length: 16 amino acids. The trim removed 3 bases at V and 6 bases at J, leaving 7 bases unmatched. CDR3 sequence (DNA): TGTGCCAGCTCACCGTGGACTAGCGGGTATCTCAATGAGCAGTTCTTC. It codes for CASSPWTSGYLNEQFF.

V usage is TRBV9 and J usage is TRBJ1-4; weak D call: TRBD1 (5 bases). CDR1 is SGDLS, CDR2 YYNGEE, per germline. CDR3 length equals 14 residues. V shed 2 bases and J shed 8 bases, with 13 bases lying between them. The chain's CDR3 is CASSVGGLGEKLFF. DNA of the CDR3: TGTGCCAGCAGCGTCGGGGGATTGGGGGAAAAACTGTTTTTT.

The chain recombines TRBV6-2 or TRBV6-3 with TRBJ2-3; D remains ambiguous. Germline V gene sequence: CDR1 MNHEY, CDR2 SVGEGT. This CDR3 is built from 14 residues. V was cut by 5 bases and J by 0 bases, with 9 bases left in between. The CDR3, as DNA: TGTGCCAGCAGTCAGATCCTGAGCACAGATACGCAGTATTTT. Protein: CASSQILSTDTQYF.

The gene calls are TRBV6-5 and TRBJ2-7; D unclear. The CDR3 length is 11 residues. The V gene's germline CDR1 is MNHEY and CDR2 SVGAGI. Trimming left V 6 bases short and J 2 bases short, with 5 bases between. CDR3 coding DNA: TGTGCCAGCAGCTCCGCCTACGAGCAGTACGTC. Translated, it gives CASSSAYEQYV.

This clone was seen just once. The chain employs TRBV19 and TRBJ2-3, with 15 nucleotides matching TRBD2. V gave up 5 bases and J gave up 4 bases; unmatched junction bases: 10. The CDR3 is 18 residues long. Looked up from germline, CDR1 is LNHDA and CDR2 is SQIVND (reference sequence). DNA of the CDR3: TGTGCCAGTAGTTCCACCCCGGGACTAGCGGGGGGTGCAGATACGCAGTATTTT. This codes for CASSSTPGLAGGADTQYF. The full variable domain, completed using reference TRBV19 and TRBJ2-3, is DGGITQSPKYLFRKEGQNVTLSCEQNLNHDAMYWYRQDPGQGLRLIYYSQIVNDFQKGDIAEGYSVSREKKESFPLTVTSAQKNPTAFYLCASSSTPGLAGGADTQYFGPGTRLTVL.

V gene TRBV9 combines with J gene TRBJ2-2; tentatively, D is TRBD1 (5 bases). The V gene's germline CDR1 is SGDLS and CDR2 YYNGEE. This CDR3 spans 16 amino acids. The V end was cut by 3 bases, the J end by 5 bases, with 17 bases between. CDR3 region: CASSGKGREETGELFF. CDR3 sequence (DNA): TGTGCCAGCAGCGGAAAGGGGCGTGAGGAAACCGGGGAGCTGTTTTTT.

The chain recombines TRBV10-3 with TRBJ2-1; no reliable D call. Trimming shortened V by 10 bases and J by 0 bases, and 10 bases separated the two germline ends. The V gene's germline CDR1 is ENHRY and CDR2 SYGVKD. CDR3 length equals 13 residues. The chain's CDR3 is CATKPTSYNEQFF. As DNA, the CDR3 is TGTGCCACCAAGCCTACCTCCTACAATGAGCAGTTCTTC.

This chain links TRBV2 with TRBJ2-5; D possibly corresponds to TRBD2 (6 bases). The V gene lost 6 bases and the J gene lost 2 bases, with 10 bases spanning the gap. This CDR3 region has 13 residues. In germline, CDR1 is SNHLY, CDR2 FYNNEI. For the CDR3, the DNA is TGTGCCAGCAGGGGCGGGGTACAAGAGACCCAGTACTTC. It yields the protein CASRGGVQETQYF.

CDR3: CASSPKREIHEQYV. The DNA of the CDR3 is TGTGCCAGCAGCCCCAAGCGTGAGATCCACGAGCAGTACGTC. This chain connects TRBV7-2 to TRBJ2-7; D is unclear. The germline CDR1 and CDR2 sequences are SGHTA and FQGNSA. V was cut by 5 bases and J by 5 bases, with 16 bases left in between. The CDR3 is 14 amino acids.

The chain employs TRBV5-1 and TRBJ2-5; D is unclear. The V gene lost 1 base and the J gene lost 1 base, with 11 bases spanning the gap. The V gene's germline CDR1 is SGHRS and CDR2 YFSETQ. The CDR3 totals 15 residues. CDR3 amino acids: CASSLSVTPQETQYF. CDR3 nucleotide sequence: TGCGCCAGCAGCTTGAGTGTTACTCCCCAAGAGACCCAGTACTTC.